These 18 T cell receptor beta chains originate from one sample sequenced in a study of blood T cells in healthy people across ages. It was with a sample-barcoded 5' primer and a J-beta primer mix that a second PCR of about 7 to 12 cycles was run. Via MiXCR, TCRdb re-called the 5' RACE reads, giving one row per CDR3 protein. The sample has fewer than 950,000 distinct CDR3 sequences; about 36% are singletons. Sample: blood. These receptors were collected from a man aged 18 to 35 in good health.

This clonotype was found a few times. The chain employs TRBV7-9 and TRBJ2-1; TRBD2 aligns across 15 bases. CDR3 length: 15 amino acids. J gave up 8 bases and V 5 bases, and 4 bases lay outside the gene matches. Germline-derived CDR1 and CDR2 are SEHNR and FQNEAQ (reference sequence). The CDR3 DNA reads as TGTGCCAGCAGCGGACTAGCGGGGGGGCCTTATGAGCAGTTCTTC. Translated: CASSGLAGGPYEQFF.

DNA of the CDR3: TGTGCCAGCAGCCCGACAGCCAACGTGAACACCTTC. It codes for CASSPTANVNTF. The chain uses TRBV12-3 or TRBV12-4 and TRBJ1-2; D is possibly TRBD1 (5 bases). V lost 6 bases and J lost 12, with 17 bases in between. The CDR3 loop spans 12 amino acids.

The chain carries TRBV6-2 or TRBV6-3 and TRBJ2-5; possible D gene TRBD1, 6 bases. The germline V gene has CDR1 MNHEY and CDR2 SVGEGT. The CDR3 covers 15 residues. V shed 2 bases and J shed 11 bases, with 21 bases lying between them. CDR3 loop: CASSYRGLKGERQYF. CDR3 bases: TGTGCCAGCAGTTACAGGGGGTTGAAAGGAGAGAGGCAGTACTTC.

This clonotype was counted at least ten times. This chain links TRBV6-2 or TRBV6-3 with TRBJ2-3, with D unclear. Germline CDR1 reads MNHEY; CDR2 reads SVGEGT. V lost 7 bases and J lost 5, with 7 bases in between. This CDR3 comprises 11 residues. CDR3 sequence reads: CASMDKDTQYF. In nucleotides, the CDR3 is TGTGCCAGCATGGATAAAGATACGCAGTATTTT.

This clonotype was found a few times. J is TRBJ2-6 and V is TRBV7-2; 8 bases match TRBD1. The germline CDR1 and CDR2 sequences are SGHTA and FQGNSA. There are 18 residues in the CDR3. J gave up 0 bases and V 1 base, and 5 bases lay outside the gene matches. Written as DNA, the CDR3 is TGTGCCAGCAGCTTAGAAGGGACAGGATTCTCTGGGGCCAACGTCCTGACTTTC. This translates into CASSLEGTGFSGANVLTF.

This clonotype was counted between two and nine times. The chain couples TRBV29-1 to TRBJ2-7; D is perhaps TRBD1 (6 bases). The ends were cut back, 7 bases at V and 7 bases at J, with 20 bases in the middle. CDR3 length: 13 amino acids. Germline CDR1 reads SQVTM; CDR2 reads ANQGSEA. The DNA for the CDR3 is TGCAGCGCAGATGAAGGACAGCTCAATGAGCAGTACTTC. It encodes CSADEGQLNEQYF.

At least ten counts were recorded for this clonotype. The chain recombines TRBV6-5 with TRBJ2-4, with D uncertain. Germline loops: CDR1 MNHEY, CDR2 SVGAGI. CDR3 length equals 14 residues. The V end lost 8 bases, the J end lost 0 bases, and 11 bases lay between the germline ends. CDR3 protein: CASHPSRAKNIQYF. The CDR3 coding sequence is TGTGCCAGCCATCCCTCTAGAGCCAAAAACATTCAGTACTTC.

This clonotype was recorded at least ten times. Compared with germline, one end of the junction differs, possibly owing to a read error. V and J are TRBV12-3 or TRBV12-4 and TRBJ2-5, with D possibly TRBD2 on 6 matching bases. This CDR3 region has 14 residues. DNA of the CDR3: TGTGCTAGCAGCTCCCGAGGAGGGGAAGAGACCCAGTACTTC. It codes for CASSSRGGEETQYF.

In this sample, this clonotype turned up many times. An end of the junction differs from the germline gene, which may be a read error. The CDR3 reads CAISKSGQGNYGYTF. CDR3 in DNA: TGTGCCATCAGTAAGTCGGGACAGGGTAACTATGGCTACACCTTC. The chain uses TRBV10-3 and TRBJ1-2; TRBD1 agrees at 9 bases. Per the germline V gene, CDR1 is ENHRY and CDR2 is SYGVKD. The CDR3 covers 15 residues.

This clonotype has more than one count but fewer than ten. DNA of the CDR3: TGTGCCAGCAGCTTAGCGGGGACTAGCGGGGGCGCCCCATACAATGAGCAGTTCTTC. Its translation is CASSLAGTSGGAPYNEQFF. V and J are TRBV7-6 and TRBJ2-1; 14 bases line up with TRBD2. Trimming removed 0 bases from V and 4 bases from J; junction bases left unmatched: 8. Germline CDR1 reads SGHVS; CDR2 reads FNYEAQ. The CDR3 is 19 residues long.

This chain connects TRBV19 to TRBJ2-2; unclear D gene. This CDR3 contains 14 residues. Per the germline V gene, CDR1 is LNHDA and CDR2 is SQIVND (reference sequence). Trimming took off 7 bases at V and 3 bases at J, with 12 bases between the two ends. The CDR3 region is CASKPRPYTGELFF. The CDR3 DNA is TGTGCCAGTAAACCCAGGCCTTACACCGGGGAGCTGTTTTTT. Together with reference TRBV19 and TRBJ2-2, the CDR3 gives the full variable domain: DGGITQSPKYLFRKEGQNVTLSCEQNLNHDAMYWYRQDPGQGLRLIYYSQIVNDFQKGDIAEGYSVSREKKESFPLTVTSAQKNPTAFYLCASKPRPYTGELFFGEGSRLTVL.

At least ten counts were recorded for this clonotype. The chain has TRBV20-1 and TRBJ2-7; a weak D match, TRBD1 (5 bases). Germline V gives CDR1 DFQATT, CDR2 SNEGSKA (reference sequence). Trimming removed 0 bases from V and 8 bases from J, with 20 bases in between. This CDR3 spans 15 amino acids. The CDR3 loop reads CSARDGDDSENQQYF. In nucleotides, the CDR3 is TGCAGTGCTAGAGATGGGGATGACAGTGAGAACCAGCAGTACTTC.

Comment on this clonotype: A much larger clone lies one base from this, so it may be a read error. The chain has TRBV20-1 and TRBJ1-4; D not certain. V dropped 2 bases and J dropped 3 bases, with 7 bases sitting between them. Germline values: CDR1 DFQATT, CDR2 SNEGSKA (reference sequence). This CDR3 has 13 residues. The CDR3 DNA sequence: TGCAGTGCTAGAAGTGTCTCTAATGAAAAACTGTTTTTT. Protein product: CSARSVSNEKLFF.

Notes on this clonotype: A junction boundary mismatches the germline segment, possibly from a read error. V and J are TRBV7-8 and TRBJ1-2; 12 nucleotides match TRBD1. Germline V lookup: CDR1 SGHVS, CDR2 FQNEAQ. The CDR3 is made up of 14 amino acids. The CDR3 coding sequence is TGTGCCAGCAGCATCGGGACAGGGGGCTTAGGCTGCACCTTC. Translation gives CASSIGTGGLGCTF.

The chain links TRBV20-1 to TRBJ2-1, with 8 bases matching TRBD2. CDR3 length: 14 amino acids. CDR1 is DFQATT, CDR2 SNEGSKA, per germline (reference sequence). V lost 7 bases and J lost 2; bases outside the gene matches: 7. CDR3 loop: CSVLSGGTYNEQFF. In DNA, the CDR3 is TGCAGTGTTCTAAGCGGGGGAACCTACAATGAGCAGTTCTTC.

This clonotype was seen only a few times. The chain recombines TRBV4-1 with TRBJ2-7; the D gene is possibly TRBD1 (6 bases). CDR1 and CDR2 (germline): MGHRA, YSYEKL. The germline V and J ends were trimmed by 4 bases and 2 bases, with 18 bases remaining between them. This CDR3 has 16 residues. The CDR3: CASSPQLGQPTYEQYF. CDR3 coding DNA: TGCGCCAGCAGCCCTCAGTTGGGACAACCGACCTACGAGCAGTACTTC.

This clonotype appeared a few times. The chain couples TRBV6-2 or TRBV6-3 to TRBJ2-1, with 14 bases identical to TRBD2. Looked up from germline, CDR1 is MNHEY and CDR2 is SVGEGT. CDR3 length: 15 residues. V dropped 2 bases and J dropped 10; count of bases not matched to a gene: 4. CDR3 loop: CASSYDGTSGGEQFF. The CDR3 DNA is TGTGCCAGCAGTTACGACGGGACTAGCGGGGGAGAGCAGTTCTTC.

This clonotype was seen more than once but under ten times. The chain joins TRBV6-5 to TRBJ1-6, with D unresolved. The CDR3 covers 15 residues. The germline CDR1 and CDR2 sequences are MNHEY and SVGAGI. V gave up 6 bases and J gave up 11 bases, with 20 bases separating them. CDR3 sequence reads: CASSLTAGGGTPLHF. For the CDR3, the DNA is TGTGCCAGCAGCCTAACGGCAGGAGGAGGAACACCCCTCCACTTT.